The present T cell receptor beta chain was sequenced within a study of beta chain features in type 1 diabetes. Germline CDR1 is SGDLS and CDR2 is YYNGEE. CDR3 length equals 13 residues. V was trimmed by 0 bases and J by 7 bases, leaving 10 bases between them. Study-wide points: Insertions at VDJ junctions were less frequent in type 1 diabetes patients. These patients also deleted more nucleotides at the same junctions.

The entirety of the isolated RNA underwent reverse transcription, so expressed TCRB transcripts were sequenced. Profiled with immunoSEQ multiplex PCR; TCRdb holds only in-frame clones, not every one. The table shows 810,000 or so clones, with roughly 15% occurring only once. As regards this clone: Its target is unknown.

The TCR was taken from a woman in her late teens or twenties in good health. The sample was naive CD4+ T cells from blood. The chain has TRBV9 and TRBJ2-5; weak D call: TRBD2 (6 bases). CDR3: CASSVEGRGTQYF. The CDR3 DNA reads TGTGCCAGCAGCGTAGAGGGGCGGGGGACCCAGTACTTC.